The clone carrying this T cell receptor (beta chain) was observed a handful of times. Its antigen is as yet unknown. Per germline, CDR1 DFQATT and CDR2 SNEGSKA (reference sequence). The CDR3 is 16 residues long. Losses at the gene ends were 6 bases for V and 8 bases for J; bases not matched to a gene: 18. The data were taken from a study of identical twins. Study-wide results and limits: Twin-shared out-of-frame alpha sequences were enriched for low generation probability. One should note that invariant MAIT and iNKT cells could partly confound zero-insertion analyses.

From the 5' RACE reads, TCRdb called clonotypes with MiXCR, one entry per CDR3 protein. The data contain about 520,000 distinct CDR3 sequences, about 20% of them seen just once; the ten biggest clones take up 0.91%. These data are also associated with another study on T cells expressing NK-cell markers.

This chain links TRBV20-1 with TRBJ2-1; 8 bases fit TRBD2. Material for sequencing was CD4+ T cells sorted from blood. This TCR came from a woman aged 18-35 years in good health. The CDR3 sequence is CSAPRSWGTRRDEQFF. In nucleotides, the CDR3 is TGCAGTGCCCCCCGGAGTTGGGGGACTAGACGCGATGAGCAGTTCTTC.